These 17 T cell receptor beta chains originate from one sample sequenced in a study of blood T cell repertoires in COVID-19. The data were produced by immunoSEQ multiplex PCR, yet TCRdb's version contains in-frame clones alone and is incomplete. The top ten hold about 4.3% of the sample, which has 400,000 to 550,000 clones, roughly 91% seen once. Material: peripheral blood. The receptors derive from a woman in her twenties or thirties with acute or convalescent COVID-19.

In this sample, this clone turned up many times. This chain links TRBV2 with TRBJ1-6; 9 bases fit TRBD1. Germline V lookup: CDR1 SNHLY, CDR2 FYNNEI. The V segment lost 7 bases and the J segment 10 bases; nucleotides outside the gene matches: 11. This CDR3 spans 15 amino acids. CDR3 bases: TGTGCCAGCATTCTACAGGGGGCGGGGCAGTCACCCCTCCACTTT. Protein: CASILQGAGQSPLHF.

The chain recombines TRBV6-5 with TRBJ1-5; D gene uncertain. Germline lookup yields CDR1 MNHEY and CDR2 SVGAGI. The V gene lost 4 bases and the J gene lost 7 bases, with 20 bases spanning the gap. This CDR3 has 16 residues. CDR3: CASSCRGVRAGQPQHF. DNA for the CDR3: TGTGCCAGCAGTTGCCGAGGTGTGAGGGCCGGACAGCCCCAGCATTTT.

The genes are TRBV19 and TRBJ1-2, with 9 bases aligning to TRBD1. V trimming: 1 base; J trimming: 5 bases; junction bases outside the gene matches: 8. Germline V gene lookup returns CDR1 LNHDA and CDR2 SQIVND (reference sequence). This CDR3 comprises 16 residues. The DNA of the CDR3 is TGTGCCAGTAGTATAGGGGATACAGGGGGCGCATATGGCTACACCTTC. Its translation: CASSIGDTGGAYGYTF.

The chain recombines TRBV2 with TRBJ2-3; 11 bases align to TRBD2. Germline loops: CDR1 SNHLY, CDR2 FYNNEI. The V and J ends lost 7 bases and 4 bases, in that order; junction bases with no gene match: 1. This CDR3 has 13 amino acids. This CDR3 reads CASTSGGPDTQYF. The CDR3 region has the DNA TGTGCCAGCACTAGCGGGGGGCCAGATACGCAGTATTTT.

This clone has a single count. The rearrangement uses TRBV21-1 and TRBJ1-2; the tabulated D call, TRBD1, remains unverified against the DNA. TRBV21-1 is reported as a pseudogene. The CDR3 runs 15 residues. The DNA of the CDR3 is TGTGCCAGCAGCAAGGAACAGGGCGGTTCTCCTAGCTACACCTTC. Amino acids: CASSKEQGGSPSYTF.

This rearrangement joins TRBV6-6 to TRBJ2-5; D gene unclear. Trimming pared 0 bases from V and 1 base from J, leaving 6 bases between. This CDR3 is 14 amino acids long. Germline CDR1 reads MNHNY; CDR2 reads SVGAGI (reference sequence). CDR3 coding DNA: TGTGCCAGCAGTTACTCGCCAGGCCAAGAGACCCAGTACTTC. Its protein is CASSYSPGQETQYF.

The chain employs TRBV18 and TRBJ2-6, with 10 bases matching TRBD2. The germline CDR1 and CDR2 sequences are KGHSH and LQKENI. Losses at the gene ends were 2 bases for V and 0 bases for J; bases not matched to a gene: 4. CDR3 length: 18 amino acids. The CDR3 coding sequence is TGTGCCAGCTCACCATTCCCTAGCGGGGGCTCTGGGGCCAACGTCCTGACTTTC. Its protein product is CASSPFPSGGSGANVLTF.

The rearrangement uses TRBV6-5 and TRBJ1-1; no clear D. The V gene lost 0 bases and the J gene lost 0 bases, with 11 bases spanning the gap. The CDR3 covers 16 residues. Germline CDR1 reads MNHEY; CDR2 reads SVGAGI. The CDR3 reads CASSYSEKALNTEAFF. DNA of the CDR3: TGTGCCAGCAGTTACTCGGAGAAGGCTCTGAACACTGAAGCTTTCTTT.

The chain links TRBV5-1 to TRBJ2-6; maybe TRBD2 (5 bases). Between the trimmed V and J ends, which lost 6 bases and 0 bases, there was a span of 19 bases. Looked up from germline, CDR1 is SGHRS and CDR2 is YFSETQ. The CDR3 totals 18 residues. CDR3 sequence: CASTFRPGGSSGANVLTF. DNA of the CDR3: TGCGCCAGCACTTTTAGGCCCGGTGGGAGCTCTGGGGCCAACGTCCTGACTTTC.

The gene calls are TRBV11-2 and TRBJ2-5; 9 nucleotides align to TRBD1. Losses at the gene ends were 2 bases for V and 3 bases for J; bases not matched to a gene: 4. The germline V gene encodes CDR1 SGHAT and CDR2 FQNNGV. This CDR3 spans 15 amino acids. The CDR3 loop reads CASSLWGTGKETQYF. DNA for the CDR3: TGTGCCAGCAGCTTATGGGGGACAGGGAAAGAGACCCAGTACTTC.

The count of this clone is one. Other DNA sequences in this specimen translate into the identical CDR3. V gene TRBV6-5 combines with J gene TRBJ1-1; D may be TRBD1 (5 bases). Trimming pared 5 bases from V and 1 base from J, leaving 8 bases between. This CDR3 is built from 13 residues. Looked up from germline, CDR1 is MNHEY and CDR2 is SVGAGI. The CDR3 loop reads CASSLGQNTEAFF. DNA for the CDR3: TGTGCCAGCAGTCTCGGACAGAACACTGAAGCTTTCTTT.

This clone was seen just once. V gene TRBV25-1 combines with J gene TRBJ1-1, with TRBD1 identical over 9 bases. This CDR3 comprises 13 residues. The J segment lost 5 bases and the V segment lost 9 bases, leaving 7 bases of the junction unmatched. In germline, CDR1 is MGHDK, CDR2 SYGVNS. CDR3 sequence (DNA): TGTGCCAGTGGGACAGGGAGGAGGACTGAAGCTTTCTTT. It codes for CASGTGRRTEAFF. Looking up the rest from reference TRBV25-1 and TRBJ1-1 gives the full variable domain: EADIYQTPRYLVIGTGKKITLECSQTMGHDKMYWYQQDPGMELHLIHYSYGVNSTEKGDLSSESTVSRIRTEHFPLTLESARPSHTSQYLCASGTGRRTEAFFGQGTRLTVV.

This clone came up a few times. The V gene is TRBV7-2, the J gene TRBJ2-7, with a tentative D call TRBD2 (6 bases). This CDR3 contains 15 residues. The germline V gene has CDR1 SGHTA and CDR2 FQGNSA. V was pared by 5 bases and J by 2 bases, with 16 bases between. The DNA for the CDR3 is TGTGCCAGCAGCACTGCCGGGACTCCCGCCTACGAGCAGTACTTC. Translation gives CASSTAGTPAYEQYF. Drawing the rest from reference TRBV7-2 and TRBJ2-7, the complete variable domain is GAGVSQSPSNKVTEKGKDVELRCDPISGHTALYWYRQSLGQGLEFLIYFQGNSAPDKSGLPSDRFSAERTGGSVSTLTIQRTQQEDSAVYLCASSTAGTPAYEQYFGPGTRLTVT.

The J gene is TRBJ2-7, the V gene TRBV5-8; D may be TRBD1 (6 bases). Germline V gene data show CDR1 as SGHTS and CDR2 as YDEGEE. The CDR3 has 15 residues. V lost 3 bases to trimming and J lost 1 base, with 14 bases between them. In nucleotides, the CDR3 is TGTGCCAGCAGCTCCGAGGGGGACATGTCCTACGAGCAGTACTTC. Protein: CASSSEGDMSYEQYF. The whole variable domain, filled in from reference TRBV5-8 and TRBJ2-7, reads EAGVTQSPTHLIKTRGQQATLRCSPISGHTSVYWYQQALGLGLQFLLWYDEGEERNRGNFPPRFSGRQFPNYSSELNVNALELEDSALYLCASSSEGDMSYEQYFGPGTRLTVT.

The chain links TRBV9 to TRBJ2-7, with TRBD1 as a possible D gene (6 bases). Germline V CDR1 and CDR2: SGDLS, YYNGEE. The CDR3 sequence is 15 residues long. Trimming took 0 bases from V and 1 from J, leaving 11 bases between them. The CDR3 here is CASSVGGQSSYEQYF. CDR3 coding DNA: TGTGCCAGCAGCGTAGGAGGACAGTCATCCTACGAGCAGTACTTC.

The chain recombines TRBV4-2 with TRBJ2-1; D ambiguous. This CDR3 has 15 residues. The V end was cut by 1 base, the J end by 0 bases, with 7 bases between. The V gene's germline CDR1 is LGHNA and CDR2 YNFKEQ. Here the CDR3 reads CASSQAVSSYNEQFF. The CDR3 coding sequence is TGTGCCAGCAGCCAAGCCGTTAGCTCCTACAATGAGCAGTTCTTC.

Notes on this clone: This specimen includes other DNA sequences encoding the same CDR3. The chain couples TRBV5-6 to TRBJ1-5; D remains ambiguous. The CDR3 has 13 residues. Germline V CDR1 and CDR2: SGHDT, YYEEEE. Trimming removed 0 bases from V and 4 bases from J, with 5 bases in between. CDR3 amino acids: CASSLGRNQPQHF. The DNA for the CDR3 is TGTGCCAGCAGCTTGGGCAGGAATCAGCCCCAGCATTTT.